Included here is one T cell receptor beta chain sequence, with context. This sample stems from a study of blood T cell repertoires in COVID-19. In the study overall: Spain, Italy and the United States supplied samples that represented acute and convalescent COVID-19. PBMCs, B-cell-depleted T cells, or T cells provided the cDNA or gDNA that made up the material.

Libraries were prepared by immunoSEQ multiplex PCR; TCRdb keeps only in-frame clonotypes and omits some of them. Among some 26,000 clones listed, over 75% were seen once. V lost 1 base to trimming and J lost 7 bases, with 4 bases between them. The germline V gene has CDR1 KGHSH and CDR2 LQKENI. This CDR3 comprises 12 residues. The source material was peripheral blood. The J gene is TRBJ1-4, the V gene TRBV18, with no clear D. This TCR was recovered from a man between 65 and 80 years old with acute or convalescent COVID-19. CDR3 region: CASSPRGEKLFF. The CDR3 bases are TGTGCCAGCTCACCACGAGGTGAAAAACTGTTTTTT.